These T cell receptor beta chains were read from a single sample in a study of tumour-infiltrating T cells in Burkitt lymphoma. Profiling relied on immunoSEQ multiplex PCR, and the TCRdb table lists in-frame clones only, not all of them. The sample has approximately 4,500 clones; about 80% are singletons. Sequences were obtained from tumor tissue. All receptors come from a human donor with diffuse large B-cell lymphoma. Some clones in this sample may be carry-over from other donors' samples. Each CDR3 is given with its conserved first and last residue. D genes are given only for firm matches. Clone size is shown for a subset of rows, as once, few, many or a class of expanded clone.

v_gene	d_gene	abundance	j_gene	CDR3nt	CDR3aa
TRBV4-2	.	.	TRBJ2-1	TGTGCCAGCAGCCAAGATCTAGCGTTCTCCTACAATGAGCAGTTCTTC	CASSQDLAFSYNEQFF
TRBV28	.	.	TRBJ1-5	TGTGCCAGCAGTTTAATTTTGGGGCCCAATCAGCCCCAGCATTTT	CASSLILGPNQPQHF
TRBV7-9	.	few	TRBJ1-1	TGTGCCAGCAGCCTGGTTGGGGGGGGCACTGAAGCTTTCTTT	CASSLVGGGTEAFF
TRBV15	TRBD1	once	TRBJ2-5	TGTGCCACCAGCAGAGATAGGGGGCGGGAGACCCAGTACTTC	CATSRDRGRETQYF
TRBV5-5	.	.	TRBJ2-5	TGTGCCAGCAGCTTATCAGGGGAGACCCAGTACTTC	CASSLSGETQYF
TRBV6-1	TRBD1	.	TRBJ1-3	TGTGCCAGCAGCCCCGACAGGGGAGTGAGAAACACCATATATTTT	CASSPDRGVRNTIYF
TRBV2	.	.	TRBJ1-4	TGTGCCAGCAGCAACATAATGGGTGAAAAACTGTTTTTT	CASSNIMGEKLFF
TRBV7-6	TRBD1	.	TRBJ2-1	TGTGCCAGCAGCCCGGGGACAGTTACAATCGATGAGCAGTTCTTC	CASSPGTVTIDEQFF
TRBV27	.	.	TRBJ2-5	TGTGCCAGCAGTTTATATTCGGGGGACGGCCAGTACTTC	CASSLYSGDGQYF
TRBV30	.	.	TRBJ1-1	TGTGCCTGGAGTGTACTAGCTCCGACCCTTGAAGCTTTCTTT	CAWSVLAPTLEAFF
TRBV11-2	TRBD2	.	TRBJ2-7	TGTGCCAGCAGCTCCTTAGCGGGAGGGCTTACCTACGAGCAGTACTTC	CASSSLAGGLTYEQYF
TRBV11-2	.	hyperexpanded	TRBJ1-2	TGTGCCAGCAGCTGGGGGTCGGGCAGCAACTATGGCTACACCTTC	CASSWGSGSNYGYTF
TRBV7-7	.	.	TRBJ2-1	TGTGCTAGCAGCCCGGATACAGGGAACAATGAGCAGTTCTTC	CASSPDTGNNEQFF
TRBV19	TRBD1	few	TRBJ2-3	TGTGCCAGTAGTATGTACATCGGACAGGGGAGCACAGATACGCAGTATTTT	CASSMYIGQGSTDTQYF
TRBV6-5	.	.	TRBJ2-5	TGTGCCAGCACCTCGAGCGCCAGGGAGACCCAGTACTTC	CASTSSARETQYF
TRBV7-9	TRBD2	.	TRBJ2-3	TGTGCCAGCACCCTAGCGGGGGGGGGCACAGATACGCAGTATTTT	CASTLAGGGTDTQYF
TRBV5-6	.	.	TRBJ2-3	TGTGCCAGCAGCCCGGGGCTCACTAGCACAGATACGCAGTATTTT	CASSPGLTSTDTQYF
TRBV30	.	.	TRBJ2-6	TGTGCCTGGAGTGATCTCGCTCTTGGGGCCAACGTCCTGACTTTC	CAWSDLALGANVLTF
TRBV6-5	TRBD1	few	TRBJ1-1	TGTGCCAGCAGCTACAGGGGGCTGACTGAAGCTTTCTTT	CASSYRGLTEAFF
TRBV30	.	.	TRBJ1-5	TGTGCCTGGAGTCACCCTGGACAGTTTAATCAGCCCCAGCATTTT	CAWSHPGQFNQPQHF
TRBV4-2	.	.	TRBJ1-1	TGTGCCAGCAGCCAAGATAGAGGAGAGGGCACTGAAGCTTTCTTT	CASSQDRGEGTEAFF
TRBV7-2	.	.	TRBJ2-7	TGTGCCAGCAGCCGTAACGGATTGGGCGAGCAGTACTTC	CASSRNGLGEQYF
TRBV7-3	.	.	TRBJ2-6	TGTGCCAGCAGCTTAAGAGCGGAGGCCTTCTCTGGGGCCAACGTCCTGACTTTC	CASSLRAEAFSGANVLTF
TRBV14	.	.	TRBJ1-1	TGTGCCAGTGGACACCCGGACACTGAAGCTTTCTTT	CASGHPDTEAFF
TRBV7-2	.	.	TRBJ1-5	TGTGCCAGCAGCGCCGCCGGGGGCAGTGGCAATCAGCCCCAGCATTTT	CASSAAGGSGNQPQHF
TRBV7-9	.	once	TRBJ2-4	TGTGCCAGCAGCTTTGAGGGAATAGACATTCAGTACTTC	CASSFEGIDIQYF
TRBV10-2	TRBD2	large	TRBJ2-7	TGCGCCAGCAGGACTAGCGGGGGCTCCTACGAGCAGTACTTC	CASRTSGGSYEQYF
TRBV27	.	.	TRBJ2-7	TGTGCCAGCAGTTTAAACCCTTCCTACGAGCAGTACTTC	CASSLNPSYEQYF
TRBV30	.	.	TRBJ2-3	TGTGCCTGGCGGAGCAGCGGCAGCACAGATACGCAGTATTTT	CAWRSSGSTDTQYF
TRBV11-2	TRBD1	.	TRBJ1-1	TGTGCCAGCAGCCAACAGGGGGCAGCGGGGAACACTGAAGCTTTCTTT	CASSQQGAAGNTEAFF
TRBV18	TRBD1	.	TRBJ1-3	TGTGCCAGCTCACCCCGACAGGGGCTCTCTGGAAACACCATATATTTT	CASSPRQGLSGNTIYF
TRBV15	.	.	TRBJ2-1	TGTGCCACCAGCAGAGATGTAGCGACTCAGTTCTTC	CATSRDVATQFF
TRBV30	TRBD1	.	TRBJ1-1	TGTGCCTGGAGTGTGACAGGGGGCGGCCAGAGCTCTGAAGCTTTCTTT	CAWSVTGGGQSSEAFF
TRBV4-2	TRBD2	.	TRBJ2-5	TGTGCCAGCAGCCAAGCCCCGGCGGGCGGGGGGGCCACAACCCAGTACTTC	CASSQAPAGGGATTQYF
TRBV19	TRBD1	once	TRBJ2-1	TGTGCCAGTAGGGAGCACTCAGGGGGATATAGTGAGCAGTTCTTC	CASREHSGGYSEQFF
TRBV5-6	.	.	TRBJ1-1	TGTGCCAGCAGCTTGGGGCTGGCGGGGGCTTTCTTT	CASSLGLAGAFF
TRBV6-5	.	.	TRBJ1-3	TGTGCCAGCAGAACCACAGCGGGTGTTGGAAACACCATATATTTT	CASRTTAGVGNTIYF
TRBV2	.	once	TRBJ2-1	TGTGCCAGCAGTGTGGAGAATACGTTCTTC	CASSVENTFF
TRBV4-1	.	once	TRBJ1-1	TGCGCCAGCAGCCAAGATCGGGACATCACTGAAGCTTTCTTT	CASSQDRDITEAFF
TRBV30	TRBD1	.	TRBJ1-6	TGTGCCTGGAGTGTCCCCGGACAGGGGGATAATTCACCCCTCCACTTT	CAWSVPGQGDNSPLHF
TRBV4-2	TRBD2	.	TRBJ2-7	TGTGCCAGCAGCCAGACTAGCGGGCAAAGCGGGCAGTACTTC	CASSQTSGQSGQYF
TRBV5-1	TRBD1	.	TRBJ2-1	TGCGCCAGCAGCCCCGCACTACTAGACAGGGGCAATGAGCAGTTCTTC	CASSPALLDRGNEQFF
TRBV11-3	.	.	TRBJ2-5	TGTGCCAGCAGCTTAGAACCTCCAGGGAGGGGGAAGAGGGAGACCCAGTACTTC	CASSLEPPGRGKRETQYF
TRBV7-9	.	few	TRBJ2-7	TGTGCCAGCAGCCCACTCGGGGGCCAGTACTTC	CASSPLGGQYF
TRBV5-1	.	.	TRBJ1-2	TGCGCCAGCAGCCCCTATTCAAACTATGGCTACACCTTC	CASSPYSNYGYTF
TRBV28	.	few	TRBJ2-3	TGTGCCAGCAGTCCTCAAATGGGCACAGATACGCAGTATTTT	CASSPQMGTDTQYF